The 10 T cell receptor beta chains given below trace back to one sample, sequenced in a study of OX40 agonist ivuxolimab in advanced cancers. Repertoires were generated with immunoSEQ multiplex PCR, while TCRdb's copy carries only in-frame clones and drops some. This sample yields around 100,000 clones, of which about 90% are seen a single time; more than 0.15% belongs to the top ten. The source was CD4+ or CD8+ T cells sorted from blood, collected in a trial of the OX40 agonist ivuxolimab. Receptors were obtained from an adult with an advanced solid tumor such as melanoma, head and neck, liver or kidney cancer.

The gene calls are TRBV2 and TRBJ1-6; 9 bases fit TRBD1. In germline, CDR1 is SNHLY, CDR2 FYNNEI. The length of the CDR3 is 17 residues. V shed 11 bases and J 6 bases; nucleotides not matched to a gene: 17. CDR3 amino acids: CAGQPGQGVIRNSPLHF. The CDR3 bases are TGTGCCGGCCAGCCGGGACAGGGAGTTATTCGTAATTCACCCCTCCACTTT.

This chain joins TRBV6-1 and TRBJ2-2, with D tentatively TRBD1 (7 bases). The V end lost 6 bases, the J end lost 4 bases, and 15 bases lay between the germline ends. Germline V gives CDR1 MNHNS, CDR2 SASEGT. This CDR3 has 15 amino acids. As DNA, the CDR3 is TGTGCCAGCAGCTGGGGGCAGGGGGGCACCGGGGAGCTGTTTTTT. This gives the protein CASSWGQGGTGELFF.

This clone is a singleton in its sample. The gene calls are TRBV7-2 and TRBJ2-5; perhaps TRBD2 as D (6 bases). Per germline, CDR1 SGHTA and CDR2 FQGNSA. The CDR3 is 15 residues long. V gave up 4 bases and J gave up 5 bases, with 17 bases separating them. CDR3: CASSSQTSYSETQYF. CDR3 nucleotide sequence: TGTGCCAGCAGCTCGCAGACTAGTTATTCCGAGACCCAGTACTTC.

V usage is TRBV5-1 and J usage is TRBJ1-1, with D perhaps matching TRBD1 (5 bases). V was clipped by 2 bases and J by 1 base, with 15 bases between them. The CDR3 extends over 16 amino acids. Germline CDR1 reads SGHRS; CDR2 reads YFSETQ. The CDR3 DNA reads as TGCGCCAGCAGCTTAGGTTTGGAGGGGCGGAACACTGAAGCTTTCTTT. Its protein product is CASSLGLEGRNTEAFF.

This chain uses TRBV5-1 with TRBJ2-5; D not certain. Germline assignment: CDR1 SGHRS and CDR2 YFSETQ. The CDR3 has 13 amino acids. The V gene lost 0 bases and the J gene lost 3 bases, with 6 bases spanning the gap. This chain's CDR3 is CASSLDREETQYF. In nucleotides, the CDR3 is TGCGCCAGCAGCTTGGACAGAGAAGAGACCCAGTACTTC.

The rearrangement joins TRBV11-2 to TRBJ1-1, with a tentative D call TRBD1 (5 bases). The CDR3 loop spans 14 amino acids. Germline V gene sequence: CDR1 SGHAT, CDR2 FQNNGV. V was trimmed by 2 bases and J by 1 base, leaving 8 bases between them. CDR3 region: CASSLSQGNTEAFF. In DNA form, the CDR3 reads TGTGCCAGCAGCTTATCTCAGGGGAACACTGAAGCTTTCTTT.

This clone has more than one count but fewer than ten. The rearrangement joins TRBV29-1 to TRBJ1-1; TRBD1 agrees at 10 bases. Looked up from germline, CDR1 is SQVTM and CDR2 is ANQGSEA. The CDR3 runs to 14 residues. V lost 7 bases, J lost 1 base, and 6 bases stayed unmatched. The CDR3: CSASTGGWNTEAFF. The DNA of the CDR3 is TGCAGCGCTTCGACAGGGGGCTGGAACACTGAAGCTTTCTTT.

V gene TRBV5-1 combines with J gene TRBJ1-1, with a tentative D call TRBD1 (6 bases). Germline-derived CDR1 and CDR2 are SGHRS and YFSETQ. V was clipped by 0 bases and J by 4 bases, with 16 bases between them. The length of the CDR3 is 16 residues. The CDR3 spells CASSLGWGAVSTEAFF. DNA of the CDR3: TGCGCCAGCAGCTTGGGGTGGGGGGCAGTGAGCACTGAAGCTTTCTTT.

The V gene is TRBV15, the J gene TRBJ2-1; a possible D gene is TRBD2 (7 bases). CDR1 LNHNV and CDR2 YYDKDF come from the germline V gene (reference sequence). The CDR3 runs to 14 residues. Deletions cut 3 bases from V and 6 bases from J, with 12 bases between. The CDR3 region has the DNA TGTGCCACCAGCAGGGGGGGGCCTTCCAATGAGCAGTTCTTC. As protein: CATSRGGPSNEQFF.

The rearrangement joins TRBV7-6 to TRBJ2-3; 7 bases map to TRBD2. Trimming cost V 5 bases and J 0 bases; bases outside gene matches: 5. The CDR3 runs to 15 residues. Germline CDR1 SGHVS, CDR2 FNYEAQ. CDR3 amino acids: CASSTIAGSTDTQYF. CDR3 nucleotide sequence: TGTGCCAGCAGCACCATAGCGGGTAGCACAGATACGCAGTATTTT.